These 28 T cell receptor beta chains share one sample of origin, sequenced in a study of shared clonotypes between healthy human individuals. Clones were read by immunoSEQ multiplex PCR, and TCRdb kept only the in-frame ones, dropping some. The sample lists about 2,200,000 clones, about 92% seen once, with under 2% in the top ten. CD8 cells regarded as naive lacked CD45RO, were positively chosen for CCR7, and omitted terminally differentiated effector memory CD45RA+ cells. Sequencing was carried out using naive CD8+ T cells from PBMCs. These receptors came from a man between 18 and 35 years old in good health. Some clones in this sample may be carry-over from other donors' samples.

This clone was observed once. This rearrangement joins TRBV6-1 to TRBJ1-1, with 7 nucleotides matching TRBD1. CDR1 is MNHNS, CDR2 SASEGT, per germline. The CDR3 is 13 amino acids. Germline trimming cut 3 bases from V and 7 bases from J; bases unmatched to any gene: 5. Here the CDR3 reads CASSETGRGEAFF. The DNA for the CDR3 is TGTGCCAGCAGTGAGACAGGGAGGGGTGAAGCTTTCTTT.

J is TRBJ1-5 and V is TRBV21-1. TRBV21-1 is a listed pseudogene. The CDR3 is made up of 12 amino acids. CDR3 nucleotide sequence: TGTGCCGTACACAGAGGGGTTCAGCCCCAGCATTTT. This translates into CAVHRGVQPQHF.

The chain joins TRBV4-2 to TRBJ2-7; 10 positions agree with TRBD2. After removal of 1 base from V and 2 bases from J, the junction contained 5 bases not matched to a gene. The CDR3 spans 16 residues. The V gene's germline CDR1 is LGHNA and CDR2 YNFKEQ. CDR3 DNA: TGTGCCAGCAGCCAAGCCGGGAGCGGGAGGGCCTACGAGCAGTACTTC. Amino acid sequence: CASSQAGSGRAYEQYF.

The rearrangement links TRBV19 to TRBJ1-2; D gene uncertain. V was trimmed by 6 bases and J by 5 bases, leaving 25 bases between them. Germline V CDR1 and CDR2: LNHDA, SQIVND (reference sequence). The length of the CDR3 is 17 residues. CDR3 coding DNA: TGTGCCAGTAGGTCGTGGGATGATACCTCTTTAGGGTATGGCTACACCTTC. It translates to CASRSWDDTSLGYGYTF.

The chain links TRBV13 to TRBJ2-1; unclear D gene. From germline, CDR1 is PRHDT and CDR2 FYEKMQ (reference sequence). V lost 2 bases and J 5 bases, leaving 7 bases between the germline ends. The CDR3 has 13 residues. The CDR3 spells CASSLRVDNEQFF. The CDR3 DNA follows: TGTGCCAGCAGCTTAAGGGTCGACAATGAGCAGTTCTTC.

The gene calls are TRBV11-2 and TRBJ2-3; no definite D call. This CDR3 spans 12 amino acids. CDR1 and CDR2 from the germline V gene are SGHAT and FQNNGV. V shed 0 bases and J shed 8 bases, with 6 bases lying between them. The CDR3 region is CASSLETATQYF. The DNA of the CDR3 is TGTGCCAGCAGCTTAGAGACGGCTACGCAGTATTTT.

The rearrangement joins TRBV7-9 to TRBJ2-3; D unclear. The CDR3 consists of 17 residues. The V gene's germline CDR1 is SEHNR and CDR2 FQNEAQ (reference sequence). V was cut by 4 bases and J by 11 bases, with 28 bases left in between. CDR3 nucleotide sequence: TGTGCCAGCAGCTCAGTCATCTACCCGGGCTCCTTCCCTGGGCAGTATTTT. This sequence encodes CASSSVIYPGSFPGQYF. Full variable domain (rest looked up from reference TRBV7-9 and TRBJ2-3): DTGVSQNPRHKITKRGQNVTFRCDPISEHNRLYWYRQTLGQGPEFLTYFQNEAQLEKSRLLSDRFSAERPKGSFSTLEIQRTEQGDSAMYLCASSSVIYPGSFPGQYFGPGTRLTVL.

The chain is built from TRBV9 and TRBJ2-2, with TRBD2 matching over 7 bases. The junction had 12 bases not matched to a gene; V was cut back by 0 bases and J by 7 bases. CDR3 length: 17 amino acids. In germline, CDR1 is SGDLS, CDR2 YYNGEE. CDR3 DNA sequence: TGTGCCAGCAGCGTAGCTATTGCGGGAGAATTCAGCGGGGAGCTGTTTTTT. Its translation is CASSVAIAGEFSGELFF.

V and J are TRBV28 and TRBJ2-7; 8 bases are a match to TRBD2. This CDR3 comprises 14 residues. V was clipped by 6 bases and J by 2 bases; unmatched bases: 6. Germline CDR1 MDHEN, CDR2 SYDVKM. The CDR3 DNA follows: TGTGCCAGCAGCCCACTAGCGGATGCCTACGAGCAGTACTTC. Its protein is CASSPLADAYEQYF.

V gene TRBV19 combines with J gene TRBJ1-5; no reliable D call. The length of the CDR3 is 14 residues. Between the trimmed V and J ends, which lost 0 bases and 3 bases, there was a span of 6 bases. From germline, CDR1 is LNHDA and CDR2 SQIVND (reference sequence). The CDR3: CASSIDGYNQPQHF. The CDR3 coding sequence is TGTGCCAGTAGTATAGACGGGTACAATCAGCCCCAGCATTTT.

The chain combines TRBV10-3 with TRBJ2-1, with D maybe TRBD1 (5 bases). V lost 3 bases and J 3 bases, leaving 15 bases between the germline ends. Germline lookup yields CDR1 ENHRY and CDR2 SYGVKD. The CDR3 is 16 amino acids. This CDR3 reads CAISDTAQGRYNEQFF. The CDR3 DNA sequence: TGTGCCATCAGTGATACGGCGCAGGGCCGCTACAATGAGCAGTTCTTC.

This clone was counted a single time. The CDR3 protein is CASSFVGVAGLHEQYF. Written as DNA, the CDR3 is TGTGCCAGCAGTTTTGTCGGGGTGGCGGGGCTCCACGAGCAGTACTTC. The chain couples TRBV27 to TRBJ2-7; TRBD2 is a possible D gene (6 bases). The germline gives CDR1 MNHEY, CDR2 SMNVEV (reference sequence). CDR3 size: 16 residues. V shed 3 bases and J shed 5 bases, with 20 bases lying between them.

V gene TRBV30 combines with J gene TRBJ2-3, with D possibly matching TRBD2 (6 bases). This CDR3 has 17 residues. V lost 4 bases and J 4 bases, leaving 24 bases between the germline ends. Germline assignment: CDR1 GTSNPN and CDR2 SVGIG (reference sequence). The CDR3 region has the DNA TGTGCCTGGAAAACGCTCCGGGAGTGGCATCGAGCAGATACGCAGTATTTT. Translating gives CAWKTLREWHRADTQYF.

The chain couples TRBV27 to TRBJ2-7, with D perhaps TRBD1 (6 bases). Germline V gene lookup returns CDR1 MNHEY and CDR2 SMNVEV (reference sequence). The length of the CDR3 is 14 residues. V lost 3 bases to trimming and J lost 2 bases, with 11 bases between them. CDR3 nucleotide sequence: TGTGCCAGCAGTTTCGGACAGTTCGCCTACGAGCAGTACTTC. Amino acids: CASSFGQFAYEQYF.

This clone was seen more than once but under ten times. Within the sample, other DNA sequences also encode this same CDR3. V is TRBV27 and J is TRBJ1-5, with D uncertain. Germline V gene sequence: CDR1 MNHEY, CDR2 SMNVEV (reference sequence). The V end was cut by 3 bases, the J end by 3 bases, with 9 bases between. This CDR3 spans 14 amino acids. The CDR3 sequence is CASSFGADNQPQHF. Here the CDR3 DNA reads TGTGCCAGCAGTTTCGGAGCAGACAATCAGCCCCAGCATTTT.

The genes are TRBV27 and TRBJ2-7; 7 bases agree with TRBD2. CDR3 length: 14 residues. Per the germline V gene, CDR1 is MNHEY and CDR2 is SMNVEV (reference sequence). The V gene end was trimmed by 6 bases and the J gene end by 2 bases; junction bases not matched to a gene: 7. The CDR3 region is CASRVTGGAYEQYF. In DNA, the CDR3 is TGTGCCAGCAGAGTGACGGGAGGCGCCTACGAGCAGTACTTC.

The V gene is TRBV7-9, the J gene TRBJ2-2; either TRBD1 or TRBD2 may fit D (5 bases each). CDR1 and CDR2 from the germline V gene are SEHNR and FQNEAQ (reference sequence). This CDR3 region has 13 residues. V shed 5 bases and J shed 5 bases, with 9 bases lying between them. The CDR3 region is CASSPGRTGELFF. CDR3 nucleotides: TGTGCCAGCAGCCCAGGGAGAACCGGGGAGCTGTTTTTT.

The chain employs TRBV19 and TRBJ1-5; D uncertain. The V and J ends lost 5 bases and 3 bases respectively, with 8 bases between them. This CDR3 has 13 residues. The germline V gene encodes CDR1 LNHDA and CDR2 SQIVND (reference sequence). This CDR3 reads CASSDQVNQPQHF. As DNA, the CDR3 is TGTGCCAGTAGTGACCAGGTCAATCAGCCCCAGCATTTT.

As for this clone: The sample carries other DNA sequences with the same CDR3. This rearrangement joins TRBV6-5 to TRBJ2-5; 13 bases are a match to TRBD2. This CDR3 has 16 residues. Unmatched junction bases numbered 4, after V lost 2 bases and J lost 4 bases. Germline CDR1 MNHEY, CDR2 SVGAGI. The CDR3 DNA reads TGTGCCAGCAGTTACCTCGGACTAGCGGGAGCAGAGACCCAGTACTTC. As protein: CASSYLGLAGAETQYF.

This sequence joins TRBV19 and TRBJ1-2; D uncertain. Per germline, CDR1 LNHDA and CDR2 SQIVND (reference sequence). The CDR3 runs to 13 residues. V lost 7 bases and J lost 1, with 10 bases in between. CDR3 residues: CASNSRSNYGYTF. The CDR3 bases are TGTGCCAGTAACAGCAGGAGTAACTATGGCTACACCTTC.

This chain links TRBV7-9 with TRBJ2-7, with 7 positions matching TRBD2. Germline-derived CDR1 and CDR2 are SEHNR and FQNEAQ (reference sequence). The CDR3 length is 15 residues. Trimming removed 1 base from V and 5 bases from J; junction bases left unmatched: 8. Here the CDR3 DNA reads TGTGCCAGCAGCTTAGTGGGGGAGGGCCTCGACGAGCAGTACTTC. Translating gives CASSLVGEGLDEQYF. Variable domain in full (rest from reference TRBV7-9 and TRBJ2-7): DTGVSQNPRHKITKRGQNVTFRCDPISEHNRLYWYRQTLGQGPEFLTYFQNEAQLEKSRLLSDRFSAERPKGSFSTLEIQRTEQGDSAMYLCASSLVGEGLDEQYFGPGTRLTVT.

V gene TRBV27 combines with J gene TRBJ1-2, with TRBD1 matching 8 bases. This CDR3 spans 13 amino acids. V lost 6 bases and J lost 6; bases outside the gene matches: 6. The germline gives CDR1 MNHEY, CDR2 SMNVEV (reference sequence). The CDR3 DNA reads TGTGCCAGCAGCAGGGGGCCCGTTGATGGCTACACCTTC. Its protein is CASSRGPVDGYTF.

The genes are TRBV11-2 and TRBJ1-5; D perhaps matches TRBD1 (6 bases). CDR3 length: 14 amino acids. Trimming took 2 bases from V and 6 from J, leaving 11 bases between them. The germline gives CDR1 SGHAT, CDR2 FQNNGV. CDR3 nucleotide sequence: TGTGCCAGCAGCTTAACAGGGCAAGGTCAGCCCCAGCATTTT. Translated: CASSLTGQGQPQHF.

Comment on this clone: The identical CDR3 is also encoded by other nucleotide sequences in the sample. The chain couples TRBV27 to TRBJ1-2, with 10 bases matching TRBD1. Losses at the gene ends were 2 bases for V and 4 bases for J; bases not matched to a gene: 4. CDR3 length equals 15 residues. From germline, CDR1 is MNHEY and CDR2 SMNVEV (reference sequence). The CDR3 DNA sequence: TGTGCCAGCAGTTTAAGGACAGGGGGGCTCTATGGCTACACCTTC. It translates to CASSLRTGGLYGYTF.

This chain links TRBV21-1 with TRBJ2-7; whether TRBD2, the table's D call, matches the DNA was not checked. TRBV21-1 counts as a pseudogene. The CDR3 extends over 15 amino acids. CDR3: CASSPWRDRNYEQYF. CDR3 DNA: TGTGCCAGCAGCCCCTGGAGGGACCGTAACTACGAGCAGTACTTC.

V usage is TRBV28 and J usage is TRBJ1-1; the D gene is possibly TRBD1 (6 bases). Germline lookup yields CDR1 MDHEN and CDR2 SYDVKM. The CDR3 runs 15 residues. Trimming pared 4 bases from V and 2 bases from J, leaving 14 bases between. This chain's CDR3 is CASSSTTGYNTEAFF. CDR3 coding DNA: TGTGCCAGCAGTTCGACGACAGGATACAACACTGAAGCTTTCTTT.

This clone was counted a single time. V gene TRBV5-5 combines with J gene TRBJ1-5; D is possibly TRBD1 (5 bases). This CDR3 has 14 amino acids. Between the trimmed V and J ends, which lost 1 base and 2 bases, there was a span of 7 bases. Per germline, CDR1 SGHKS and CDR2 YYEKEE (reference sequence). CDR3 loop: CASSLPGRNQPQHF. The CDR3 region has the DNA TGTGCCAGCAGCTTGCCGGGGCGCAATCAGCCCCAGCATTTT.

The V and J genes are TRBV5-1 and TRBJ2-3; the match to TRBD2 covers 13 bases. Germline-derived CDR1 and CDR2 are SGHRS and YFSETQ. This CDR3 is built from 18 residues. With V trimmed by 4 bases and J by 0 bases, 8 bases remained unmatched. CDR3 sequence: CASSTGLAGASSTDTQYF. The CDR3 bases are TGCGCCAGCAGCACTGGACTAGCGGGGGCCTCTAGCACAGATACGCAGTATTTT.